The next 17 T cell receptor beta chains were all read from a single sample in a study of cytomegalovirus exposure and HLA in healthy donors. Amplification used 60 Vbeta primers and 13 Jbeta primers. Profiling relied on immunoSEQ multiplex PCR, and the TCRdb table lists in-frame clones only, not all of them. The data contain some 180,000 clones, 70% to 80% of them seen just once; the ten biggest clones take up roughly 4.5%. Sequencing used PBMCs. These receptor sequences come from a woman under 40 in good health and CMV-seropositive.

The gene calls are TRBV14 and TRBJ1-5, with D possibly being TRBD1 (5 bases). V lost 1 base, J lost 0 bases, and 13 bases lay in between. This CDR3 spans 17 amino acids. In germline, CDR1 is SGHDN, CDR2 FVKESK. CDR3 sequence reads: CASSQAQTAYSNQPQHF. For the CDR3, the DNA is TGTGCCAGCAGCCAAGCCCAGACAGCTTATAGCAATCAGCCCCAGCATTTT.

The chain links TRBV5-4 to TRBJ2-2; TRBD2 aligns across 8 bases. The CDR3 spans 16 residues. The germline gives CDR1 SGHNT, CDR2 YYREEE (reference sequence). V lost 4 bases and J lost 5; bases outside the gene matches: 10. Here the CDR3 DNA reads TGTGCCAGCAGCCTCGGGGGGGTGTCGGGAACCGGGGAGCTGTTTTTT. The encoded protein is CASSLGGVSGTGELFF.

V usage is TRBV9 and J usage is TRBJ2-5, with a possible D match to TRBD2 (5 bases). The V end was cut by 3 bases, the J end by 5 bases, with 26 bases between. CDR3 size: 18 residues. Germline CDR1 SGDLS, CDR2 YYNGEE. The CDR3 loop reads CASSASTPGSYREETQYF. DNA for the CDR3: TGTGCCAGCAGCGCCTCAACCCCCGGGTCCTATAGGGAGGAGACCCAGTACTTC.

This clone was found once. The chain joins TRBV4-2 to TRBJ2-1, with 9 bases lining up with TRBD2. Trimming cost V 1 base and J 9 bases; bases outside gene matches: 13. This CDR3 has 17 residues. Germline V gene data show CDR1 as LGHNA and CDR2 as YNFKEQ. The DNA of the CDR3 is TGTGCCAGCAGCCAAGGGCCGCGGGGGGGCCAACGAGTTGAGCAGTTCTTC. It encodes CASSQGPRGGQRVEQFF.

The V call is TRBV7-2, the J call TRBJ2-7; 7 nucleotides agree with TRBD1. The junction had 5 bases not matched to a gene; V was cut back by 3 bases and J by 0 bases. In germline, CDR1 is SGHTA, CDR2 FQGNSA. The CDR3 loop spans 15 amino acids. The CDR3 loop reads CASSFGQASSYEQYF. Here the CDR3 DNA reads TGTGCCAGCAGCTTTGGACAGGCAAGCTCCTACGAGCAGTACTTC.

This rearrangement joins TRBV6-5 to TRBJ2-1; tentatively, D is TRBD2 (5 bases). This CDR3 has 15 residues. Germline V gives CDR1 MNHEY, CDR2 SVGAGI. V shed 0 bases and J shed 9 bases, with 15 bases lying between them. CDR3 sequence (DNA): TGTGCCAGCAGTTACTCGGGCAGCTTAGCGTTTGAGCAGTTCTTC. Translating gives CASSYSGSLAFEQFF.

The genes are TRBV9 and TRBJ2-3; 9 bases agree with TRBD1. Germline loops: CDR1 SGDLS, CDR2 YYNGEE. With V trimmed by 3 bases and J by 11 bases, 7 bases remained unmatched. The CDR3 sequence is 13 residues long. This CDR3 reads CASSAAWGQGQYF. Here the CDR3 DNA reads TGTGCCAGCAGCGCGGCATGGGGACAGGGGCAGTATTTT.

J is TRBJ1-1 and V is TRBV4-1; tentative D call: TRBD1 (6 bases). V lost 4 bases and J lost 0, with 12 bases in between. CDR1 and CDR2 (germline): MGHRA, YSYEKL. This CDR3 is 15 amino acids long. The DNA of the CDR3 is TGCGCCAGCAGCCGCACCAGGGGAATGAACACTGAAGCTTTCTTT. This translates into CASSRTRGMNTEAFF.

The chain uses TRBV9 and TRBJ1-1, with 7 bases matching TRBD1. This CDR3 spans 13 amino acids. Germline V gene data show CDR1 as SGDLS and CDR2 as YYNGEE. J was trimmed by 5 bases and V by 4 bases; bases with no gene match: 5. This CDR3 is CASSRQGGTEAFF. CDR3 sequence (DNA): TGTGCCAGCAGCCGCCAGGGGGGAACTGAAGCTTTCTTT.

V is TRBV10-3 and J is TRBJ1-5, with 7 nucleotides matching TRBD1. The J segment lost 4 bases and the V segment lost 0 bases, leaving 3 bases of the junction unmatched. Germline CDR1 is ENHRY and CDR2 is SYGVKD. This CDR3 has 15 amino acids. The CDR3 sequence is CAISESDRANQPQHF. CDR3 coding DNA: TGTGCCATCAGTGAGTCCGACAGGGCGAATCAGCCCCAGCATTTT.

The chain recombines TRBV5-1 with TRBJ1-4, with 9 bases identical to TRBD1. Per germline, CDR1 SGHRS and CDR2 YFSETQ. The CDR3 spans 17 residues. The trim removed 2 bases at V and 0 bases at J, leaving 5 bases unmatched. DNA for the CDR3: TGCGCCAGCAGCTTCCCGGACAGGGGATCAACTAATGAAAAACTGTTTTTT. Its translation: CASSFPDRGSTNEKLFF. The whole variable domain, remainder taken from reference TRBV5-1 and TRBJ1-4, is KAGVTQTPRYLIKTRGQQVTLSCSPISGHRSVSWYQQTPGQGLQFLFEYFSETQRNKGNFPGRFSGRQFSNSRSEMNVSTLELGDSALYLCASSFPDRGSTNEKLFFGSGTQLSVL.

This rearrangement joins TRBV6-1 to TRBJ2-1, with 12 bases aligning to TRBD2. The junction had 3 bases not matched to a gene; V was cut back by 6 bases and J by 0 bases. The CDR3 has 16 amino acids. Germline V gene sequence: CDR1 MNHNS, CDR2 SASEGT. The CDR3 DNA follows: TGTGCCAGCAGGGAACTAGCGGGAGGCTCCTACAATGAGCAGTTCTTC. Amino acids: CASRELAGGSYNEQFF.

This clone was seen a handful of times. CDR3 nucleotide sequence: TGTGCCAGCAAAGAGGTAGGCCCGGACACACAAGAGACCCAGTACTTC. This translates into CASKEVGPDTQETQYF. The rearrangement joins TRBV25-1 to TRBJ2-5, with a tentative D call TRBD1 (5 bases). Germline V CDR1 and CDR2: MGHDK, SYGVNS. The CDR3 covers 16 residues. Between the trimmed V and J ends, which lost 7 bases and 2 bases, there was a span of 20 bases.

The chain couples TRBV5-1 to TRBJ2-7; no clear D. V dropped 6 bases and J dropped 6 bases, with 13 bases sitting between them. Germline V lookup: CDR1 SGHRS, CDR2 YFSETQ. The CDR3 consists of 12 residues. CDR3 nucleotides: TGCGCCAGCACCAACATTCCACCCGAGCAGTACTTC. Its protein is CASTNIPPEQYF.

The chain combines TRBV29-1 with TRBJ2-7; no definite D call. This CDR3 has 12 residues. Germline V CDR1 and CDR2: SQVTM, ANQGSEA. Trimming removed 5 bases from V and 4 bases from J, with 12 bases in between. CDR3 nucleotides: TGCAGCGTTCGGGTCATTAATTACGAGCAGTACTTC. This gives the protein CSVRVINYEQYF.

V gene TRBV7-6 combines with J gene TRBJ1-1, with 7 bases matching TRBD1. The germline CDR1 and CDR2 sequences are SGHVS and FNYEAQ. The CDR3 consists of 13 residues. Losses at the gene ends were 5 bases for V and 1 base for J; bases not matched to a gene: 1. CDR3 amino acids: CASSRQGNTEAFF. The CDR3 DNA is TGTGCCAGCAGCCGACAGGGGAACACTGAAGCTTTCTTT.

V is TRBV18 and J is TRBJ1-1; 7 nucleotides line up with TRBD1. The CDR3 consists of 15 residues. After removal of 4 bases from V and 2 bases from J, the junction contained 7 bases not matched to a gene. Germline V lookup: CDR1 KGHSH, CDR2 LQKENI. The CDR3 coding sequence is TGTGCCAGCTCACTCCACAGGGGTTCAAACACTGAAGCTTTCTTT. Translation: CASSLHRGSNTEAFF.